These T cell receptor beta chains were read from a single sample in a study of cytomegalovirus exposure and HLA in healthy donors. The repertoire was sequenced with immunoSEQ multiplex PCR; TCRdb's copy has only in-frame clones and lacks some. The repertoire has some 150,000 clones, 75% of them found once; the top ten carry over 6.5%. The sequencing sample was made of PBMCs. The receptors were gathered from a man aged 25-40 years in good health and CMV-seronegative. Both conserved end residues are part of each CDR3. A D gene is named only where the DNA matches it firmly. Some rows mark clone size as missing; the rest say once, few, many or name a class of expanded clone.

J | size | V | D | DNA | CDR3
TRBJ1-1 | . | TRBV2 | . | TGTGCCAGCAGTAGGCCGAAAGGGGAAAGGACTGAAGCTTTCTTT | CASSRPKGERTEAFF
TRBJ2-7 | . | TRBV18 | TRBD1 | TGTGCCAGCTCGCCGGGACAGCCCTACGAGCAGTACTTC | CASSPGQPYEQYF
TRBJ2-1 | . | TRBV28 | . | TGTGCCAGCAGTTTATACTTAAATGAGCAGTTCTTC | CASSLYLNEQFF
TRBJ2-1 | once | TRBV2 | . | TGTGCCAGCCGTTCGACAGCTACAGGCAATGAGCAGTTCTTC | CASRSTATGNEQFF
TRBJ2-2 | . | TRBV11-3 | TRBD1 | TGTGCCAGCAGCTTAGAAGGGACAGCTCGGGAGCTGTTTTTT | CASSLEGTARELFF
TRBJ2-1 | . | TRBV30 | . | TGTGCCTGGAGTGTACCCGGAGATGAGCAGTTCTTC | CAWSVPGDEQFF
TRBJ2-7 | . | TRBV7-9 | . | TGTGCCAGCAGCTTAGAAATAGGGGGATTAAGCGAGCAGTACTTC | CASSLEIGGLSEQYF
TRBJ2-3 | few | TRBV27 | . | TGTGCCAGCAGCACCCTTCAGGGAGGTATTGGCACAGATACGCAGTATTTT | CASSTLQGGIGTDTQYF
TRBJ2-5 | once | TRBV19 | . | TGTGCCAGTAGTCGTCCTAATGAAAAAGAGACCCAGTACTTC | CASSRPNEKETQYF
TRBJ1-2 | . | TRBV5-6 | TRBD1 | TGTGCCAGCAGCTGGGGGACAGCTGGCTACACCTTC | CASSWGTAGYTF
TRBJ2-7 | . | TRBV7-9 | TRBD1 | TGTGCCAGCAGCCACCGACAGGGATCCCCCGAGCAGTACTTC | CASSHRQGSPEQYF
TRBJ1-5 | . | TRBV19 | . | TGTGCCAGTAGGTCGGGGGGTTTGGATCAGCCCCAGCATTTT | CASRSGGLDQPQHF
TRBJ2-3 | few | TRBV11-2 | . | TGTGCCAGCAGCTTATCAGCGCGGGCAGATACGCAGTATTTT | CASSLSARADTQYF
TRBJ2-1 | . | TRBV30 | . | TGTGCCTGGAGTGTTGGACAGCTTATCTCCTACAATGAGCAGTTCTTC | CAWSVGQLISYNEQFF
TRBJ2-3 | once | TRBV19 | TRBD2 | TGTGCCAGTAGCCCGGGACTAGCGACAGATACGCAGTATTTT | CASSPGLATDTQYF
TRBJ2-1 | . | TRBV19 | . | TGTGCCAGTAAAGCCGGGGAAGGCTACAATGAGCAGTTCTTC | CASKAGEGYNEQFF
TRBJ2-5 | few | TRBV5-1 | TRBD1 | TGCGCCAGCAGCTTTCCGGACAGGGAAGAGACCCAGTACTTC | CASSFPDREETQYF
TRBJ2-1 | . | TRBV7-2 | TRBD1 | TGTGCCAGCAGCAAGGGGACAGGCTCGAATGAGCAGTTCTTC | CASSKGTGSNEQFF
TRBJ2-7 | . | TRBV6-5 | . | TGTGCCAGCAGTTACAAGGAGGGGGCTTATTACGAGCAGTACTTC | CASSYKEGAYYEQYF
TRBJ2-1 | many | TRBV5-5 | TRBD2 | TGTGCCAGCAGCTTATCTAGCGGCTCCTACAATGAGCAGTTCTTC | CASSLSSGSYNEQFF
TRBJ2-5 | few | TRBV11-2 | TRBD1 | TGTGCCAGCAGAGTAGGACAGGGCATACCCCAAGAGACCCAGTACTTC | CASRVGQGIPQETQYF
TRBJ2-2 | few | TRBV6-1 | . | TGTGCCAGCAGCTCAATAGCCACCGGGGAGCTGTTTTTT | CASSSIATGELFF
TRBJ2-3 | . | TRBV30 | . | TGTGCCTGGAGTAAGGCGGGAGATACGCAGTATTTT | CAWSKAGDTQYF
TRBJ1-5 | . | TRBV10-2 | TRBD1 | TGCGCGGGGGGGACAGGCTGGGATCAGCCCCAGCATTTT | CAGGTGWDQPQHF
TRBJ2-7 | . | TRBV5-1 | . | TGCGCCAGCAGCTCCGGAAGGGAGGCATCCTACGAGCAGTACTTC | CASSSGREASYEQYF
TRBJ1-2 | . | TRBV5-4 | . | TGTGCCAGCAGCTTGGCCCAGACAGCGTATGGCTACACCTTC | CASSLAQTAYGYTF
TRBJ2-5 | . | TRBV5-1 | TRBD1 | TGCGCCAGCAGCTCCCCGACAGGGGGCAAGGAGACCCAGTACTTC | CASSSPTGGKETQYF
TRBJ2-7 | . | TRBV4-1 | TRBD1 | TGCGCCAGCAGCCAGGGACAGGGGGCATCCTACGAGCAGTACTTC | CASSQGQGASYEQYF
TRBJ1-3 | . | TRBV6-1 | . | TGTGCCAGCAGTTCAGGGGTAATCTCTGGAAACACCATATATTTT | CASSSGVISGNTIYF
TRBJ1-2 | . | TRBV27 | . | TGTGCCAGCAGTCCCCAGTCTTTCCCATACTATGGCTACACCTTC | CASSPQSFPYYGYTF
TRBJ1-1 | . | TRBV29-1 | . | TGCAGCGCCCGGAGGCAGAACACTGAAGCTTTCTTT | CSARRQNTEAFF
TRBJ2-6 | . | TRBV15 | . | TGTGCCACCAGCAGAGAAGAGATCTCTGGGGCCAACGTCCTGACTTTC | CATSREEISGANVLTF
TRBJ1-6 | . | TRBV6-5 | TRBD1 | TGTGCCAGCAAAGGACAGGGATCTTCCCCCCTCCACTTT | CASKGQGSSPLHF
TRBJ2-5 | . | TRBV4-1 | . | TGCGCCAGCAGCCTCCCAGGGGGGCAAGAGACCCAGTACTTC | CASSLPGGQETQYF
TRBJ1-2 | . | TRBV6-5 | TRBD1 | TGTGCCAGCAGTTACGGGACAGGGACTGGCTACACCTTC | CASSYGTGTGYTF
TRBJ2-3 | . | TRBV28 | TRBD1 | TGTGCCAGCAGTTTGGGGACAGGCCTTAGCACAGATACGCAGTATTTT | CASSLGTGLSTDTQYF
TRBJ2-7 | once | TRBV6-5 | . | TGTGCCAGCAGTTACTCTCCCTCCCAGTACGAGCAGTACTTC | CASSYSPSQYEQYF
TRBJ2-6 | . | TRBV19 | . | TGTGCCAGTAGTAAGTCTTTAGCTGGGGCCAACGTCCTGACTTTC | CASSKSLAGANVLTF
TRBJ2-5 | . | TRBV2 | . | TGTGCCGGCTCCCGAGGCAGCCAAGAGACCCAGTACTTC | CAGSRGSQETQYF
TRBJ2-1 | . | TRBV4-1 | . | TGCGCCAGCAGCCCGCAGGTTTTTTCCTACAATGAGCAGTTCTTC | CASSPQVFSYNEQFF
TRBJ2-1 | . | TRBV5-4 | TRBD1 | TGTGCCAGCAGCAGGGACAGGGGGGATGAGCAGTTCTTC | CASSRDRGDEQFF
TRBJ2-7 | . | TRBV2 | . | TGTGCCGGCAAGCAGGACTCCTACGAGCAGTACTTC | CAGKQDSYEQYF
TRBJ1-1 | . | TRBV19 | TRBD1 | TGTGCCAGTACCTGGACAGGGAATGGGAACACTGAAGCTTTCTTT | CASTWTGNGNTEAFF
TRBJ2-1 | . | TRBV10-3 | TRBD2 | TGTGCCATCAGTGAGTCGAGGACTAGCGGGAGCAATGAGCAGTTCTTC | CAISESRTSGSNEQFF
TRBJ1-3 | . | TRBV7-9 | TRBD1 | TGTGCCAGCAGCCCCGGGACAGGGTTGTGGAACACCATATATTTT | CASSPGTGLWNTIYF
TRBJ2-1 | . | TRBV11-2 | TRBD2 | TGTGCCAGCAGCCAACGACGGACTAGCGGGAGGGAAAATGAGCAGTTCTTC | CASSQRRTSGRENEQFF
TRBJ1-1 | few | TRBV5-4 | . | TGTGCCAGCAGCTTGGAAGGGCGGGTCGCTGAAGCTTTCTTT | CASSLEGRVAEAFF
TRBJ2-3 | few | TRBV27 | . | TGTGCCAGCAGCGGGTTGGACTCCCTCACAGATACGCAGTATTTT | CASSGLDSLTDTQYF
TRBJ2-7 | . | TRBV7-2 | . | TGTGCCAGCAGCTTGGAGGGCATCTCCTACGAGCAGTACTTC | CASSLEGISYEQYF
TRBJ1-2 | . | TRBV6-5 | . | TGTGCCAGCAGTTACTCTCTCACAGGGTCTGATGGCTACACCTTC | CASSYSLTGSDGYTF
TRBJ1-1 | . | TRBV7-6 | . | TGTGCCAGCAGCCTACAGTTGAACACTGAAGCTTTCTTT | CASSLQLNTEAFF
TRBJ1-3 | once | TRBV4-1 | . | TGCGCCAGCAGCCAAGATCTAGGCAGGGACTCTGGAAACACCATATATTTT | CASSQDLGRDSGNTIYF
TRBJ2-7 | . | TRBV11-2 | . | TGTGCCAGCAGCCCTCTAAGGGGGGGCGATAGCTCCTACGAGCAGTACTTC | CASSPLRGGDSSYEQYF
TRBJ1-4 | . | TRBV27 | . | TGTGCCAGCAGTTCGGCGGATCTGAATGAAAAACTGTTTTTT | CASSSADLNEKLFF
TRBJ2-7 | . | TRBV25-1 | TRBD2 | TGTGCCAGCAGTGATGCGTCTAGCGGAACCTACGAGCAGTACTTC | CASSDASSGTYEQYF
TRBJ1-5 | . | TRBV7-8 | . | TGTGCCAGCACCATCGGCGGGGGGAACGGCAATCAGCCCCAGCATTTT | CASTIGGGNGNQPQHF
TRBJ1-5 | . | TRBV6-5 | . | TGTGCCAGCAGCTCTGGTCGGGGCAATCAGCCCCAGCATTTT | CASSSGRGNQPQHF
TRBJ2-2 | . | TRBV9 | . | TGTGCCAGCAGCGTCGTATTAGGGGGGGCCGGGGAGCTGTTTTTT | CASSVVLGGAGELFF
TRBJ1-3 | . | TRBV5-4 | TRBD1 | TGTGCCAGCAGCCCGACAGGGGGTACTGGAAACACCATATATTTT | CASSPTGGTGNTIYF
TRBJ2-1 | . | TRBV4-2 | TRBD2 | TGTGCCAGCAGCCAAGACCTGAGCGGGGGGAACAATGAGCAGTTCTTC | CASSQDLSGGNNEQFF